The rows below give T cell receptor beta chains drawn from one sample of a study of blood T cell repertoires in COVID-19. The table came from immunoSEQ multiplex PCR; TCRdb's copy has only in-frame clones and leaves some out. Here the sample spans roughly 400,000 clones, around nine tenths being singletons. The sample was PBMCs or T cells enriched from blood (not recorded which). The receptors shown here come from a woman between 18 and 30 years old who had been exposed to COVID-19. Both conserved end residues are part of each CDR3. D genes are given only for firm matches. Part of the rows lack a size; the others show once, few, many or a class for expanded clones.

j_call | d_call | clone_size | v_call | cdr3_aa | cdr3_nt
TRBJ2-2 | . | . | TRBV7-3 | CASSPHGGEGGELFF | TGTGCCAGCAGCCCCCATGGGGGCGAGGGCGGGGAGCTGTTTTTT
TRBJ1-1 | . | . | TRBV27 | CASSLTVYTEAFF | TGTGCCAGCAGTCTAACAGTCTACACTGAAGCTTTCTTT
TRBJ1-4 | TRBD1 | . | TRBV12-3/TRBV12-4 | CASKKTGKEKLFF | TGTGCCAGCAAAAAGACAGGGAAGGAAAAACTGTTTTTT
TRBJ1-4 | . | . | TRBV7-9 | CASSLGQAYNEKLFF | TGTGCCAGCAGCTTAGGACAGGCCTATAATGAAAAACTGTTTTTT
TRBJ2-2 | TRBD1 | . | TRBV28 | CAAAGGYTGELFF | TGTGCCGCCGCAGGGGGTTACACCGGGGAGCTGTTTTTT
TRBJ1-5 | TRBD1 | . | TRBV19 | CASSMGTGSIHQPQHF | TGTGCCAGTAGTATGGGGACAGGTAGTATTCATCAGCCCCAGCATTTT
TRBJ2-3 | . | few | TRBV7-9 | CASSQDKTPAFYTQYF | TGTGCCAGCAGCCAAGACAAAACCCCGGCGTTTTATACGCAGTATTTT
TRBJ1-4 | . | . | TRBV28 | CASTLRDRSNEKLFF | TGTGCCAGCACCCTCCGGGATCGGTCTAATGAAAAACTGTTTTTT
TRBJ2-3 | TRBD2 | . | TRBV12-3/TRBV12-4 | CASTGGDGDTQYF | TGTGCCAGCACGGGGGGGGATGGAGATACGCAGTATTTT
TRBJ2-2 | TRBD2 | . | TRBV3-1/TRBV3-2 | CASSRGGSSSGELFF | TGTGCCAGCAGCAGGGGCGGGAGTTCGTCCGGGGAGCTGTTTTTT
TRBJ2-7 | TRBD2 | once | TRBV6-5 | CASSLSGRDKNGQYF | TGTGCCAGCAGTCTTAGCGGGAGGGACAAAAACGGGCAGTACTTC
TRBJ1-2 | TRBD1 | . | TRBV6-4 | CASSDTGGTSYGYTF | TGTGCCAGCAGTGACACAGGGGGCACGAGCTATGGCTACACCTTC
TRBJ1-4 | . | . | TRBV27 | CASRRTTNEKLFF | TGTGCCAGCAGGAGGACAACTAATGAAAAACTGTTTTTT
TRBJ1-6 | . | . | TRBV19 | CASRRQEGSSYNSPLHF | TGTGCCAGTAGGAGACAGGAAGGGAGCTCCTATAATTCACCCCTCCACTTT
TRBJ2-7 | . | . | TRBV5-1 | CASSLEPGEIYEQYF | TGCGCCAGCAGCTTGGAGCCAGGGGAAATCTACGAGCAGTACTTC
TRBJ2-1 | . | . | TRBV7-2 | CASSFGWKMGEQFF | TGTGCCAGCAGCTTCGGGTGGAAGATGGGTGAGCAGTTCTTC
TRBJ1-1 | . | . | TRBV29-1 | CSVQGNTEAFF | TGCAGCGTTCAGGGGAACACTGAAGCTTTCTTT
TRBJ2-3 | . | . | TRBV25-1 | CASSARGTSTDTQYF | TGTGCCAGCAGTGCTAGGGGAACTTCCACAGATACGCAGTATTTT
TRBJ2-5 | . | . | TRBV15 | CATSRDPGTPTPETQYF | TGTGCCACCAGCAGAGATCCGGGGACACCGACGCCAGAGACCCAGTACTTC
TRBJ2-1 | . | . | TRBV4-3 | CASSQVQNEQFF | TGCGCCAGCAGCCAAGTTCAGAATGAGCAGTTCTTC
TRBJ1-1 | . | once | TRBV5-6 | CASSLGEGGVNTEAFF | TGTGCCAGCAGCCTAGGGGAGGGTGGTGTGAACACTGAAGCTTTCTTT
TRBJ2-7 | . | . | TRBV7-9 | CASSSPDRSYEQYF | TGTGCCAGCAGCTCGCCTGACAGGTCCTACGAGCAGTACTTC
TRBJ2-3 | TRBD2 | once | TRBV7-2 | CASSYGLAGGRTDTQYF | TGTGCCAGCAGCTATGGACTAGCGGGGGGGCGGACAGATACGCAGTATTTT
TRBJ2-7 | TRBD2 | . | TRBV6-5 | CASSTAGTYEQYF | TGTGCCAGCAGTACAGCGGGGACCTACGAGCAGTACTTC
TRBJ2-3 | . | . | TRBV7-6 | CASSVRGGDTQYF | TGTGCCAGCAGCGTCCGGGGAGGTGATACGCAGTATTTT
TRBJ2-7 | TRBD2 | . | TRBV3-1/TRBV3-2 | CASSPGLVSVQYF | TGTGCCAGCAGCCCGGGACTAGTCAGCGTGCAGTACTTC
TRBJ2-5 | . | . | TRBV5-1 | CASSLGWQQETQYF | TGCGCCAGCAGCCTGGGTTGGCAGCAAGAGACCCAGTACTTC
TRBJ1-3 | . | . | TRBV5-1 | CASSLDREHTIYF | TGCGCCAGCAGCTTGGACAGGGAACACACCATATATTTT
TRBJ2-4 | TRBD2 | . | TRBV28 | CASRAGDAPHGNIQYF | TGTGCCAGCAGGGCGGGGGATGCACCCCACGGGAACATTCAGTACTTC
TRBJ2-7 | TRBD1 | . | TRBV3-1/TRBV3-2 | CASSQDWGTGLEEQYF | TGTGCCAGCAGCCAAGATTGGGGGACAGGCCTTGAGGAGCAGTACTTC
TRBJ1-5 | TRBD1 | . | TRBV28 | CASRWTGSGNQPQHF | TGTGCCAGCAGGTGGACAGGGAGTGGTAATCAGCCCCAGCATTTT
TRBJ2-3 | TRBD2 | . | TRBV27 | CASSLWPTSGRDTQYF | TGTGCCAGCAGTTTATGGCCGACTAGCGGGAGGGATACGCAGTATTTT
TRBJ2-7 | TRBD2 | . | TRBV3-1/TRBV3-2 | CASSQPGTSAYEQYF | TGTGCCAGCAGCCAACCCGGGACTAGCGCTTACGAGCAGTACTTC
TRBJ1-1 | TRBD1 | . | TRBV10-3 | CAISEGDRDPGAFF | TGTGCCATCAGTGAAGGCGACAGGGACCCCGGGGCTTTCTTT
TRBJ1-4 | TRBD1 | . | TRBV25-1 | CASKPGQGDEKLFF | TGTGCCAGCAAACCCGGACAGGGGGATGAAAAACTGTTTTTT
TRBJ2-7 | . | few | TRBV4-3 | CASSLSGVSSYEQYF | TGCGCCAGCAGCCTGTCAGGGGTAAGCTCCTACGAGCAGTACTTC
TRBJ1-5 | . | . | TRBV29-1 | CSVGRQPNQPQHF | TGCAGCGTTGGGCGACAGCCTAATCAGCCCCAGCATTTT
TRBJ2-7 | TRBD1 | . | TRBV28 | CASSLAGGNGYEQYF | TGTGCCAGCAGTTTGGCAGGGGGAAATGGATACGAGCAGTACTTC
TRBJ2-3 | . | . | TRBV6-5 | CASSSPGDTQYF | TGTGCCAGCAGCTCCCCGGGTGATACGCAGTATTTT
TRBJ2-7 | . | . | TRBV6-5 | CASKSLRLDYEQYF | TGTGCCAGCAAAAGCCTCAGGTTAGACTACGAGCAGTACTTC
TRBJ1-2 | . | . | TRBV5-1 | CASSLDPAGGYTF | TGCGCCAGCAGCCTAGACCCCGCGGGGGGCTACACCTTC
TRBJ2-3 | . | . | TRBV11-2 | CASSLGRSTDTQYF | TGTGCCAGCAGCTTAGGGCGGAGCACAGATACGCAGTATTTT
TRBJ2-7 | . | . | TRBV6-5 | CASSYTSQGRYEQYF | TGTGCCAGCAGTTACACCTCACAGGGGAGGTACGAGCAGTACTTC
TRBJ1-1 | TRBD1 | . | TRBV29-1 | CSVRQGNRDTEAFF | TGCAGCGTTCGACAGGGAAATAGGGACACTGAAGCTTTCTTT
TRBJ2-5 | TRBD2 | . | TRBV10-3 | CATGPGLSLETQYF | TGTGCCACCGGTCCGGGACTATCATTAGAGACCCAGTACTTC
TRBJ2-3 | TRBD2 | . | TRBV7-6 | CASRLAGGPTDTQYF | TGTGCCAGCAGACTAGCGGGGGGGCCCACAGATACGCAGTATTTT